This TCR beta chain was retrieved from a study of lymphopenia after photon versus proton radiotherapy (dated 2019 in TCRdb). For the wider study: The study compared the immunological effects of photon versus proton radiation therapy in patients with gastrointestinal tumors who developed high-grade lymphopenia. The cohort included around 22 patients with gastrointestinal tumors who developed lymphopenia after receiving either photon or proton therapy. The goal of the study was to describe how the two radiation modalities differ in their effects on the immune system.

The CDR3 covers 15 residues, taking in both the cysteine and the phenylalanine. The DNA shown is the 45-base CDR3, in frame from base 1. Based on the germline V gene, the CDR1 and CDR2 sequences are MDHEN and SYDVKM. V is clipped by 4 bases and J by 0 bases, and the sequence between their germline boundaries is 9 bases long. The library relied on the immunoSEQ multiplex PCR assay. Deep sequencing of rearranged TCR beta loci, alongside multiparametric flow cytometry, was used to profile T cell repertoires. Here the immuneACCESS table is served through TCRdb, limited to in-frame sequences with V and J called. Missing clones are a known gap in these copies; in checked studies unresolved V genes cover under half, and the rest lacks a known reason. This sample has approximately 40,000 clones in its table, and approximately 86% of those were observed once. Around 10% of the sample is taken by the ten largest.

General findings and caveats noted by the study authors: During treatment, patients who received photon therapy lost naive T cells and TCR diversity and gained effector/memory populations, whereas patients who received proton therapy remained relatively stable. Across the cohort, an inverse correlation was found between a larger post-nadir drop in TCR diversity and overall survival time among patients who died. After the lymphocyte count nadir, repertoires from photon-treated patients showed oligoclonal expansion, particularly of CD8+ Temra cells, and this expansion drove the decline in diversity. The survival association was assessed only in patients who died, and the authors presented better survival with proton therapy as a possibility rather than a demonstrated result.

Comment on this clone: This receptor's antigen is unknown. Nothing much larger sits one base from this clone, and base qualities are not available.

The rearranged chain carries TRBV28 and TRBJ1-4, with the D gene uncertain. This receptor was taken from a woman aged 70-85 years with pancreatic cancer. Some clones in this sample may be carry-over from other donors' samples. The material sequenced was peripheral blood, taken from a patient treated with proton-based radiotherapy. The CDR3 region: CASSSDTSTNEKLFF. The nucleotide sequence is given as TGTGCCAGCAGTTCCGACACTTCAACTAATGAAAAACTGTTTTTT.